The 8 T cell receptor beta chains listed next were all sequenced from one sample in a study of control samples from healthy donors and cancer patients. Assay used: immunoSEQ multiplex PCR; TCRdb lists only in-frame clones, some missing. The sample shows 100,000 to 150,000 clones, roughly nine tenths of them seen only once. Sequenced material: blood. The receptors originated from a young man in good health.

CDR3 DNA: TGTGCCAGTAGAACAGGCCCCTTCACAGATACGCAGTATTTT. Protein sequence: CASRTGPFTDTQYF. This chain joins TRBV19 and TRBJ2-3, with D perhaps matching TRBD1 (5 bases). The germline V gene encodes CDR1 LNHDA and CDR2 SQIVND (reference sequence). V lost 6 bases to trimming and J lost 2 bases, with 12 bases between them. The CDR3 contains 14 residues. Full variable domain (rest looked up from reference TRBV19 and TRBJ2-3): DGGITQSPKYLFRKEGQNVTLSCEQNLNHDAMYWYRQDPGQGLRLIYYSQIVNDFQKGDIAEGYSVSREKKESFPLTVTSAQKNPTAFYLCASRTGPFTDTQYFGPGTRLTVL.

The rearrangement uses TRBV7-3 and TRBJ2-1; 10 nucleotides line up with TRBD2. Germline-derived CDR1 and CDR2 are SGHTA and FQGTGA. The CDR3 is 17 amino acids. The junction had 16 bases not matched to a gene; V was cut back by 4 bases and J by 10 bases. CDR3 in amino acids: CASSSPGSLAGDSEQFF. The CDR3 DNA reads TGTGCCAGCAGCTCCCCGGGGAGCCTAGCGGGAGATAGCGAGCAGTTCTTC. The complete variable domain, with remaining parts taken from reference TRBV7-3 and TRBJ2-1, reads GAGVSQTPSNKVTEKGKYVELRCDPISGHTALYWYRQSLGQGPEFLIYFQGTGAADDSGLPNDRFFAVRPEGSVSTLKIQRTERGDSAVYLCASSSPGSLAGDSEQFFGPGTRLTVL.

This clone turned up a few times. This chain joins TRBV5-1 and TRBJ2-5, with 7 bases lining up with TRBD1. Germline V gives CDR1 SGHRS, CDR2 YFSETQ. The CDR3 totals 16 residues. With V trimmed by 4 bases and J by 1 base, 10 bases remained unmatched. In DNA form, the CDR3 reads TGCGCCAGCAGCCTCAGTTCCCGGGACAGCCAAGAGACCCAGTACTTC. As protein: CASSLSSRDSQETQYF.

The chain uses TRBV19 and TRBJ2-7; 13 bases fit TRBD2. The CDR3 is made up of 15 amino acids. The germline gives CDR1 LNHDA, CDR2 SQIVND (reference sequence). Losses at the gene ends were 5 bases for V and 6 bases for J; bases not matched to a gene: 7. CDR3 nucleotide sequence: TGTGCCAGTAGTCTCAGGACTAGCGGGAGTTCCGAGCAGTACTTC. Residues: CASSLRTSGSSEQYF.

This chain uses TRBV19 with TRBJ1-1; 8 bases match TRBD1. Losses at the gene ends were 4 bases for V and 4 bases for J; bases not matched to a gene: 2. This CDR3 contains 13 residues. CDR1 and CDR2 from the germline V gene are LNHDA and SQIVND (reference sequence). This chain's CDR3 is CASSRGQVTEAFF. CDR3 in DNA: TGTGCCAGTAGTAGGGGACAGGTCACTGAAGCTTTCTTT.

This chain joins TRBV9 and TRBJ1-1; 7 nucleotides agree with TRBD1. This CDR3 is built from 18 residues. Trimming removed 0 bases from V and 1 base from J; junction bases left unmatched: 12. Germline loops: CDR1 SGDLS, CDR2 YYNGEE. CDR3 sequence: CASSVAPVGAGGNTEAFF. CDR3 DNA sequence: TGTGCCAGCAGCGTAGCACCCGTAGGGGCAGGGGGGAACACTGAAGCTTTCTTT.

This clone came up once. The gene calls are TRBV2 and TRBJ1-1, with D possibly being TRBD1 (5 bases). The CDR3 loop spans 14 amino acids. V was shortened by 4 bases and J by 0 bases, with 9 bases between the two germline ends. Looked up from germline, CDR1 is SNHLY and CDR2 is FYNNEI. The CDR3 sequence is CASSVRQLNTEAFF. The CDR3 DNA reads TGTGCCAGCAGTGTAAGACAGCTGAACACTGAAGCTTTCTTT.

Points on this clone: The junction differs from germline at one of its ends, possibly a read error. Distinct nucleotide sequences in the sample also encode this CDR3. The CDR3 DNA reads as TGTGCTAGCAGGATACGTTATAGCGGATCCGGAGGGACTGAAGCTTTCTTT. Translation gives CASRIRYSGSGGTEAFF. This chain connects TRBV2 to TRBJ1-1; no firm D call. Germline lookup yields CDR1 SNHLY and CDR2 FYNNEI. This CDR3 has 17 residues.